The source of this TCR beta chain is a study of blood T cells in healthy people across ages. About 9.9 milliliters of peripheral blood were drawn from each donor. The study, taken as a whole, reports: The recorded TCR beta diversity per million T cells decreased in a roughly linear manner with age.

The CDR3 has 17 residues. Trimming pared 0 bases from V and 0 bases from J, leaving 12 bases between. Per germline, CDR1 LGHDT and CDR2 YNNKEL (reference sequence). In the case of this clonotype: No antigen is known for it.

A second PCR, run for roughly 7 to 11 cycles, used a sample-barcoded 5' primer plus a J-beta primer mix. The template-switch adaptor was a 5' adaptor with 12 random nucleotides. It tagged each cDNA molecule. Every sample returned 2.5 million or more CDR3-containing paired-end reads. TCRdb re-derived calls from the 5' RACE reads in MiXCR, one entry per CDR3 protein. The sample shows hundreds of thousands of distinct CDR3 sequences, more than 25% of them seen only once. This TCR came from a woman aged 80 or over in good health. The sample taken for sequencing was blood. V usage is TRBV3-1 and J usage is TRBJ1-5; no clear D gene. CDR3 residues: CASSQEWSDYSNQPQHF. The CDR3 DNA sequence: TGTGCCAGCAGCCAAGAATGGTCGGATTATAGCAATCAGCCCCAGCATTTT.